This T cell receptor beta chain is from a study of blood T cell repertoires in COVID-19. As for the study in general: T cells, B-cell-depleted T cells, or PBMCs provided the cDNA or gDNA that served as material.

The protocol was immunoSEQ multiplex PCR, while the TCRdb copy is restricted to in-frame clones and leaves out a portion. The profile shows 200,000 to 300,000 clones, around nine tenths of them singletons. This CDR3 is 14 amino acids long. Germline values: CDR1 LGHNA, CDR2 YNFKEQ. The germline V and J ends were trimmed by 1 base and 3 bases, with 9 bases remaining between them. The TCR sequence derives from a man at least 80 years old with acute or convalescent COVID-19. The genes are TRBV4-2 and TRBJ1-2; no clear D. The sequenced material came from peripheral blood. Here the CDR3 reads CASSQVIFDYGYTF. The DNA for the CDR3 is TGTGCCAGCAGCCAAGTTATTTTCGACTATGGCTACACCTTC.